Listed below are T cell receptor beta chains from one sample, sequenced in a study of cytomegalovirus exposure and HLA in healthy donors. Assay used: immunoSEQ multiplex PCR; TCRdb lists only in-frame clones, some missing. The sample lists about 160,000 clones, around 76% occurring once. Sequencing used PBMCs. Receptors originate from a man aged 35 to 55 in good health and CMV-seropositive. Both conserved end residues are part of each CDR3. A D gene is named only where the DNA matches it firmly. Rows give clone size only sometimes, using once, few, many, or a class for an expanded clone.

v_gene,abundance,d_gene,j_gene,CDR3aa,CDR3nt
TRBV5-6,few,.,TRBJ1-1,CASSLDGGAFF,TGTGCCAGCAGTCTGGACGGAGGAGCTTTCTTT
TRBV28,.,TRBD1,TRBJ1-5,CASSLDRGRGSFQPQHF,TGTGCCAGCAGTTTGGACAGGGGGCGCGGGTCGTTTCAGCCCCAGCATTTT
TRBV19,.,.,TRBJ1-4,CATNGGDEKLFF,TGTGCCACCAACGGGGGTGATGAAAAACTGTTTTTT
TRBV5-4,.,.,TRBJ2-7,CASSPAGSSYEQYF,TGTGCCAGCAGCCCGGCGGGGAGCTCCTACGAGCAGTACTTC
TRBV5-4,.,.,TRBJ1-5,CASSSGHPDQPQHF,TGTGCCAGCAGCTCGGGACACCCCGATCAGCCCCAGCATTTT
TRBV18,.,.,TRBJ2-5,CASSPPNTKETQYF,TGTGCCAGCTCACCACCAAACACCAAAGAGACCCAGTACTTC
TRBV5-4,.,TRBD2,TRBJ2-3,CASSLPAGESDTQYF,TGTGCCAGCAGCTTGCCAGCGGGGGAGTCAGATACGCAGTATTTT
TRBV7-3,.,.,TRBJ1-6,CASSLTQGIGSPLHF,TGTGCCAGCAGCTTAACCCAGGGTATAGGCTCACCCCTCCACTTT
TRBV27,.,.,TRBJ1-5,CASARGGVGNQPQHF,TGTGCCAGCGCACGGGGTGGGGTGGGCAATCAGCCCCAGCATTTT
TRBV9,.,.,TRBJ2-7,CASSTDSYEQYF,TGTGCCAGCAGCACAGACTCCTACGAGCAGTACTTC
TRBV4-1,.,.,TRBJ1-2,CVSSQEEGIYGYTF,TGCGTCAGCAGCCAAGAGGAGGGGATCTATGGCTACACCTTC
TRBV11-2,.,.,TRBJ2-1,CASSPRVHGGGEFF,TGTGCCAGCAGCCCTCGGGTTCACGGGGGTGGGGAGTTCTTC
TRBV7-8,.,TRBD1,TRBJ2-5,CASSHRDRVETQYF,TGTGCCAGCAGCCACCGAGACAGGGTAGAGACCCAGTACTTC
TRBV7-9,few,.,TRBJ2-1,CASSLEAGLSYNEQFF,TGTGCCAGCAGCTTAGAGGCAGGGTTGTCCTACAATGAGCAGTTCTTC
TRBV5-6,.,TRBD1,TRBJ2-7,CASNQQGAYEQYF,TGTGCCAGCAACCAACAGGGGGCCTACGAGCAGTACTTC
TRBV4-1,.,.,TRBJ2-1,CASSQDWDNYNEQFF,TGTGCCAGCAGCCAAGATTGGGACAACTACAATGAGCAGTTCTTC
TRBV15,.,TRBD1,TRBJ2-5,CATSPGQGQETQYF,TGTGCCACCAGCCCAGGACAGGGCCAAGAGACCCAGTACTTC
TRBV9,.,.,TRBJ2-3,CASSKAASTDTQYF,TGTGCCAGCAGCAAGGCGGCTAGCACAGATACGCAGTATTTT
TRBV18,.,TRBD1,TRBJ2-7,CASSPTRGRWEQYF,TGTGCCAGCTCGCCGACCAGGGGGCGTTGGGAGCAGTACTTC
TRBV19,.,TRBD1,TRBJ2-3,CASSIGGTGGVSADTQYF,TGTGCCAGTAGTATTGGCGGGACAGGGGGCGTAAGTGCAGATACGCAGTATTTT
TRBV7-3,.,TRBD1,TRBJ1-1,CASSLWTGPNTEAFF,TGTGCCAGCAGCCTCTGGACAGGTCCGAACACTGAAGCTTTCTTT
TRBV12-5,few,.,TRBJ1-5,CASGLVPDQPQHF,TGTGCTAGTGGTTTGGTCCCTGATCAGCCCCAGCATTTT